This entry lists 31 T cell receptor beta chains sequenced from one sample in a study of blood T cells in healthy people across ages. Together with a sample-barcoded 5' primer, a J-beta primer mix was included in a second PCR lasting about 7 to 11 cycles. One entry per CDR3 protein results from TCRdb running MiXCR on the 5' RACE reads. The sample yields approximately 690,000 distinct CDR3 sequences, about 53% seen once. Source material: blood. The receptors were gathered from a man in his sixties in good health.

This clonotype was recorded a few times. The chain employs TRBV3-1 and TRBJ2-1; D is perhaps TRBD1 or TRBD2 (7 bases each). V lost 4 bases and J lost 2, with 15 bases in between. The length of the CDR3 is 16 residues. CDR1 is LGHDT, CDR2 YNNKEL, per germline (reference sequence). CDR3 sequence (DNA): TGTGCCAGCAGCCCCAGTCAGGGGGGGGCCTACAATGAGCAGTTCTTC. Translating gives CASSPSQGGAYNEQFF.

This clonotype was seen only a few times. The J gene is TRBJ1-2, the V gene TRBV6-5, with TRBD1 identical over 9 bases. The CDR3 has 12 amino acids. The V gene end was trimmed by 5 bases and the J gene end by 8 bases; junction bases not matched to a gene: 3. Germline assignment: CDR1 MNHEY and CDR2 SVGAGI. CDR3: CASSRTGEGYTF. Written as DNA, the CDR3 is TGTGCCAGCAGTCGGACAGGGGAGGGCTACACCTTC.

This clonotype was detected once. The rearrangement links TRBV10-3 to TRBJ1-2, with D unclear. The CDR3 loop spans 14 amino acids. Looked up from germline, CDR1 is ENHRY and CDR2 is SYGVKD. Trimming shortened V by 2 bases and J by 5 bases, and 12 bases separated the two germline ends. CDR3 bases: TGTGCCATCAGTGAGGTGACGGCGCCTTATGGCTACACCTTC. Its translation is CAISEVTAPYGYTF.

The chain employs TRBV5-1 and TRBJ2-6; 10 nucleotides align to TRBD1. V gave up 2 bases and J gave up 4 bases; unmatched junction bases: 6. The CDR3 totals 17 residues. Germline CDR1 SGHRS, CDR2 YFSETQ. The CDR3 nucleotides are TGCGCCAGCAGCTTCGATGGGACAGGGGTAGGGGCCAACGTCCTGACTTTC. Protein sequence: CASSFDGTGVGANVLTF.

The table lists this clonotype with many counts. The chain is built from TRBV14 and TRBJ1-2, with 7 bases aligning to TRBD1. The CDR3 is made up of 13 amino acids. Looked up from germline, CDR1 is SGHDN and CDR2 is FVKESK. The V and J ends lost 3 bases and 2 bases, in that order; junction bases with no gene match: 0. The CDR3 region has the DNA TGTGCCAGCAGCCAGGGACAGAACTATGGCTACACCTTC. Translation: CASSQGQNYGYTF.

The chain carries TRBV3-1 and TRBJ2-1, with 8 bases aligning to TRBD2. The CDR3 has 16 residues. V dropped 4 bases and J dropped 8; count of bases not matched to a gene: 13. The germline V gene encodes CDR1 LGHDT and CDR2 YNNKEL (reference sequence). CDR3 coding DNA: TGTGCCAGCAGCCCCTACCCGGCGGGGGGTATCGATGAGCAGTTCTTC. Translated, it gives CASSPYPAGGIDEQFF.

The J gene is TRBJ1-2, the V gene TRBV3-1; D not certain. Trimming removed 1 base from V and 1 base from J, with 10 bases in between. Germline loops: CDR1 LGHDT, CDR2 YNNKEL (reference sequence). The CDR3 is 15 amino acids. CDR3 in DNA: TGTGCCAGCAGCCAAGTAGCACACCTTAACTATGGCTACACCTTC. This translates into CASSQVAHLNYGYTF.

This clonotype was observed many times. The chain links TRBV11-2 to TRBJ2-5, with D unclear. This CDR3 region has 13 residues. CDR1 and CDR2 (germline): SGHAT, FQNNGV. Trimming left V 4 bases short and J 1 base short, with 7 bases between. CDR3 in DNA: TGTGCCAGCAGCTCGACGTCCCAAGAGACCCAGTACTTC. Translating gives CASSSTSQETQYF. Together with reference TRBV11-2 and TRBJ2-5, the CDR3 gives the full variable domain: EAGVAQSPRYKIIEKRQSVAFWCNPISGHATLYWYQQILGQGPKLLIQFQNNGVVDDSQLPKDRFSAERLKGVDSTLKIQPAKLEDSAVYLCASSSTSQETQYFGPGTRLLVL.

CDR3 DNA: TGTGCCAGCGGGACAGGGAACTATGGCTACACCTTC. This sequence encodes CASGTGNYGYTF. This chain links TRBV14 with TRBJ1-2, with 9 bases lining up with TRBD1. The CDR3 runs 12 residues. Trimming removed 8 bases from V and 2 bases from J; junction bases left unmatched: 0. Germline CDR1 and CDR2: SGHDN and FVKESK. Based on the CDR3 plus reference TRBV14 and TRBJ1-2, the full variable domain is EAGVTQFPSHSVIEKGQTVTLRCDPISGHDNLYWYRRVMGKEIKFLLHFVKESKQDESGMPNNRFLAERTGGTYSTLKVQPAELEDSGVYFCASGTGNYGYTFGSGTRLTVV.

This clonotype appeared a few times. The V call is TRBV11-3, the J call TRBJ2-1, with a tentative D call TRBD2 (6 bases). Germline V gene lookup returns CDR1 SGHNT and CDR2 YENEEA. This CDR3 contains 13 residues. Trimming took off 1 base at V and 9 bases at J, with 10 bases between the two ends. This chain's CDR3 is CASSLVRGGEQFF. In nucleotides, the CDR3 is TGTGCCAGCAGCTTAGTCCGGGGAGGTGAGCAGTTCTTC. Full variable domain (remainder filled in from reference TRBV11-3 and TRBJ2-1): EAGVVQSPRYKIIEKKQPVAFWCNPISGHNTLYWYLQNLGQGPELLIRYENEEAVDDSQLPKDRFSAERLKGVDSTLKIQPAELGDSAVYLCASSLVRGGEQFFGPGTRLTVL.

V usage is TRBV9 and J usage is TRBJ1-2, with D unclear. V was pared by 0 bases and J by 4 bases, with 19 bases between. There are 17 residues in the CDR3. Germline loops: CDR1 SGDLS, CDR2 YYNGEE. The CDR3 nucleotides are TGTGCCAGCAGCGTAGCCCCCCGGAGAGGGCTCATCTATGGCTACACCTTC. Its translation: CASSVAPRRGLIYGYTF.

The CDR3 nucleotides are TGTGCCAGCAGCCCCCGAACTAGCGGGGGGAGTCACAATGAGCAGTTCTTC. As protein: CASSPRTSGGSHNEQFF. The V and J genes are TRBV7-2 and TRBJ2-1; 12 nucleotides line up with TRBD2. Germline V gene lookup returns CDR1 SGHTA and CDR2 FQGNSA. The trim removed 5 bases at V and 5 bases at J, leaving 10 bases unmatched. The CDR3 covers 17 residues.

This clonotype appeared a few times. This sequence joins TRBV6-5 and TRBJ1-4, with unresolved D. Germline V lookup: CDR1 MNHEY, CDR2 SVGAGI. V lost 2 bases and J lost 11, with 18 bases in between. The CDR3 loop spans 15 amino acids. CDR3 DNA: TGTGCCAGCAGTTACGACTGGGCTGCGGGTGGGAAACTGTTTTTT. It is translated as CASSYDWAAGGKLFF.

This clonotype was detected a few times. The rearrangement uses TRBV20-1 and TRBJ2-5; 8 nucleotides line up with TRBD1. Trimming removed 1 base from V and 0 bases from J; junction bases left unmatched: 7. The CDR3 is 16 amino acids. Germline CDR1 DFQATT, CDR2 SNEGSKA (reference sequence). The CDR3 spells CSARGTGGMDQETQYF. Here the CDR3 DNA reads TGCAGTGCTAGAGGCACAGGGGGTATGGACCAAGAGACCCAGTACTTC.

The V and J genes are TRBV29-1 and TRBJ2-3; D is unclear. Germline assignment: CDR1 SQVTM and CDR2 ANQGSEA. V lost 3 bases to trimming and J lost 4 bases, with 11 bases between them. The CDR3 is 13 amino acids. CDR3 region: CSVEKGLADTQYF. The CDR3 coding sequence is TGCAGCGTTGAGAAGGGTTTGGCAGATACGCAGTATTTT.

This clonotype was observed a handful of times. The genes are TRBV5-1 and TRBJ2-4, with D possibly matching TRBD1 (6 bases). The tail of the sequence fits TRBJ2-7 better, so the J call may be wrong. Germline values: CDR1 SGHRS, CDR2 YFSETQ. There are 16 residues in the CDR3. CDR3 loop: CASSLVRGTVIYEQYF. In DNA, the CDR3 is TGCGCCAGCAGCTTGGTCAGGGGCACTGTCATCTACGAGCAGTACTTC.

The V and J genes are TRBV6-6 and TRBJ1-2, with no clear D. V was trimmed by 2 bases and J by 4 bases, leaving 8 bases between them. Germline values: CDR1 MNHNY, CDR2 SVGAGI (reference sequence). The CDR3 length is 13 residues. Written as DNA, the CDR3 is TGTGCCAGCAGTTACCCGGGGTTCTATGGCTACACCTTC. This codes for CASSYPGFYGYTF.

Written as DNA, the CDR3 is TGCAGTGCTAGAGAATTTTCCGGGGCGAGGGGCACAGATACGCAGTATTTT. This gives the protein CSAREFSGARGTDTQYF. This chain connects TRBV20-1 to TRBJ2-3; D may be TRBD1 or TRBD2 (5 bases each). This CDR3 contains 17 residues. V lost 0 bases and J lost 1, with 17 bases in between. Per germline, CDR1 DFQATT and CDR2 SNEGSKA (reference sequence).

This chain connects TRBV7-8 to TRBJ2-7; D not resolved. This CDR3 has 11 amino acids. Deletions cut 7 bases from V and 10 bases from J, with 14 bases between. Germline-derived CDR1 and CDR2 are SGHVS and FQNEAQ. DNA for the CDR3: TGTGCCAGCATCTCCGAGGATACCCAGTACTTC. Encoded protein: CASISEDTQYF. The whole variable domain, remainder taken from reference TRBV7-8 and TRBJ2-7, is GAGVSQSPRYKVAKRGQDVALRCDPISGHVSLFWYQQALGQGPEFLTYFQNEAQLDKSGLPSDRFFAERPEGSVSTLKIQRTQQEDSAVYLCASISEDTQYFGPGTRLTVT.

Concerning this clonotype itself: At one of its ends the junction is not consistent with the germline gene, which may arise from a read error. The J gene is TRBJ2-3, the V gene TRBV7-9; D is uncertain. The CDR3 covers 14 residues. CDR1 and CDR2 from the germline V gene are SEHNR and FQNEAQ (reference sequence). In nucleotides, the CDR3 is TGTGCCAGCAGCTTCAGGACCAGCACAGAAACGCAGTATTTT. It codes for CASSFRTSTETQYF. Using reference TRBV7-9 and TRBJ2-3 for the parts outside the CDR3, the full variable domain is DTGVSQNPRHKITKRGQNVTFRCDPISEHNRLYWYRQTLGQGPEFLTYFQNEAQLEKSRLLSDRFSAERPKGSFSTLEIQRTEQGDSAMYLCASSFRTSTETQYFGPGTRLTVL.

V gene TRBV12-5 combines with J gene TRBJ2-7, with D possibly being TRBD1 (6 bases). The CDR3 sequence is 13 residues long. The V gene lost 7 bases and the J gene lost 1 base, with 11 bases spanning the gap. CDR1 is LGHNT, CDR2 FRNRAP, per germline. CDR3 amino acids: CASAFDRSYEQYF. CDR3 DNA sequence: TGTGCTAGTGCCTTTGACAGGTCCTACGAGCAGTACTTC.

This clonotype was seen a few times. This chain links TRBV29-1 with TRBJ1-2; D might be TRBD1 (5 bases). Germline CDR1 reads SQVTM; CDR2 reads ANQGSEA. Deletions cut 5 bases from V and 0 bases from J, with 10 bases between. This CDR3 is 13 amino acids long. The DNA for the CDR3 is TGCAGCGTTCCCGCAGGGTCTAACTATGGCTACACCTTC. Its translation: CSVPAGSNYGYTF.

CDR3 region: CSAQGLASTDTQYF. The CDR3, as DNA: TGCAGTGCCCAGGGACTAGCTAGCACAGATACGCAGTATTTT. This chain connects TRBV20-1 to TRBJ2-3; TRBD2 agrees at 9 bases. The CDR3 contains 14 residues. With 6 bases clipped from V and 0 bases from J, the junction kept 4 bases outside the gene matches. Germline lookup yields CDR1 DFQATT and CDR2 SNEGSKA (reference sequence).

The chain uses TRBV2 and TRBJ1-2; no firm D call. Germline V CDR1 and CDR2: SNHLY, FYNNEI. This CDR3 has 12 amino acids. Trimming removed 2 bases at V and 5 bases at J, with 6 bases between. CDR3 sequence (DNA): TGTGCCAGCAGTGAACCGGGTTATGGCTACACCTTC. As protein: CASSEPGYGYTF.

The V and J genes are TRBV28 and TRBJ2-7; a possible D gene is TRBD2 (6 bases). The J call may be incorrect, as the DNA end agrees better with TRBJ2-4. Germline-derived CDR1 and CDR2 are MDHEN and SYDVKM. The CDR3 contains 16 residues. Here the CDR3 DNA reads TGTGCCAGCAGTCCCCCTCGGGGGTCGAAGAGAAACATTCAGTACTTC. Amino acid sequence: CASSPPRGSKRNIQYF.

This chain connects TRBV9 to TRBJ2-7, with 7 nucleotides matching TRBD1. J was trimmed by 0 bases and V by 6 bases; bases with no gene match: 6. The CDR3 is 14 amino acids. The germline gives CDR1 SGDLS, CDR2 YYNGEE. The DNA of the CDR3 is TGTGCCAGCACCCGGACAGGCAGCTCCTACGAGCAGTACTTC. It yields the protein CASTRTGSSYEQYF.

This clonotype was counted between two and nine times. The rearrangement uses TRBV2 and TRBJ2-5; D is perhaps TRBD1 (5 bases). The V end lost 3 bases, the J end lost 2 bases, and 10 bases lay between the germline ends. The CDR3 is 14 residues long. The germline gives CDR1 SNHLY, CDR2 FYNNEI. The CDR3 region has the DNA TGTGCCAGCAGTGACCCCAGGGATCAAGAGACCCAGTACTTC. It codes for CASSDPRDQETQYF.

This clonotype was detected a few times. CDR3: CSASRDQFNSPLHF. The CDR3 DNA is TGCAGTGCTAGTCGCGACCAATTTAATTCACCCCTCCACTTT. This chain joins TRBV20-1 and TRBJ1-6, with D hard to call. This CDR3 has 14 amino acids. The germline gives CDR1 DFQATT, CDR2 SNEGSKA (reference sequence). Trimming pared 3 bases from V and 6 bases from J, leaving 12 bases between.

The chain's CDR3 is CASSRSGGVSSYNEQFF. CDR3 in DNA: TGTGCCAGCAGCCGGTCGGGGGGAGTGAGCTCCTACAATGAGCAGTTCTTC. The chain carries TRBV3-1 and TRBJ2-1; 7 bases match TRBD2. The V gene's germline CDR1 is LGHDT and CDR2 YNNKEL (reference sequence). The V and J ends lost 4 bases and 0 bases, in that order; junction bases with no gene match: 9. CDR3 length: 17 amino acids.

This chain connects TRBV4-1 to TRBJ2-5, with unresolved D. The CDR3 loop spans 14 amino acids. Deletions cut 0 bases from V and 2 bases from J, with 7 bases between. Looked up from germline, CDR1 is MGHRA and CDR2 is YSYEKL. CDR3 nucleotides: TGCGCCAGCAGCCAAGATCCAACGCAAGAGACCCAGTACTTC. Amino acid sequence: CASSQDPTQETQYF.

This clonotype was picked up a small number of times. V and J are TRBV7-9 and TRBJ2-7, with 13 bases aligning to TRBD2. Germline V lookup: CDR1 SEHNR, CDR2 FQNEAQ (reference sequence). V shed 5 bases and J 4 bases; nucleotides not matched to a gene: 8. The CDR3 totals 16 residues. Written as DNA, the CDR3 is TGTGCCAGCAGCCCCCGGACTAGCGGGGGCGTTTACGAGCAGTACTTC. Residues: CASSPRTSGGVYEQYF.